The 5 T cell receptor beta chains below come from one sample, sequenced in a study of T cells after posttransplantation cyclophosphamide (dated by TCRdb to 2015 to 2016). To prepare the library, the immunoSEQ multiplex PCR assay was applied. TCRdb provides this immuneACCESS table in a form limited to in-frame rearrangements. Some clones are lacking; in checked studies, under half of them reflect an unresolved V gene, and why the rest are absent is not known. This sample gives tens of thousands of clones in total; roughly nine tenths of them show up just once. The ten largest clonotypes hold less than 3.5% of the sample. The source material was PBMCs. The origin of the receptors is a woman aged 50 to 60 in good health and a related stem cell transplant donor.

V gene TRBV7-9 combines with J gene TRBJ1-6; D is ambiguous. Trimming removed 1 base at V and 4 bases at J, with 5 bases between. The CDR3 covers 14 residues. From germline, CDR1 is SEHNR and CDR2 FQNEAQ (reference sequence). The CDR3 here is CASSLEQYNSPLHF. The DNA for the CDR3 is TGTGCCAGCAGCTTAGAACAGTATAATTCACCCCTCCACTTT.

The chain links TRBV19 to TRBJ2-2, with 7 bases identical to TRBD1. CDR1 is LNHDA and CDR2 is SQIVND in the germline V gene (reference sequence). The CDR3 totals 16 residues. With 9 bases clipped from V and 5 bases from J, the junction kept 15 bases outside the gene matches. This CDR3 is CASAPRGFSGTGELFF. CDR3 DNA: TGTGCCAGCGCGCCCAGGGGGTTCAGTGGGACCGGGGAGCTGTTTTTT.

The chain joins TRBV19 to TRBJ2-7; D gene ambiguous. Trimming cost V 1 base and J 1 base, with 8 bases left between them. CDR1 and CDR2 from the germline V gene are LNHDA and SQIVND (reference sequence). The CDR3 has 14 amino acids. The chain's CDR3 is CASSIGVQSYEQYF. CDR3 sequence (DNA): TGTGCCAGTAGTATAGGAGTACAGTCCTACGAGCAGTACTTC.

In its sample, this clone was seen a few times. CDR3 region: CASRRDTTLNTEAFF. In DNA form, the CDR3 reads TGCGCCAGCCGACGGGACACCACACTTAACACTGAAGCTTTCTTT. The chain has TRBV23-1 and TRBJ1-1; D possibly corresponds to TRBD1 (6 bases). TRBV23-1 is noted as an ORF with a role that remains uncertain. V was cut by 8 bases and J by 2 bases, with 18 bases left in between. The CDR3 runs 15 residues.

This rearrangement joins TRBV2 to TRBJ2-7; D gene ambiguous. The CDR3 sequence is 16 residues long. Germline values: CDR1 SNHLY, CDR2 FYNNEI. With 3 bases removed from V and 4 bases from J, the gap between germline ends came to 19 bases. The CDR3, as DNA: TGTGCCAGCAGTGAGCGGTGGATAGGTGAATTATACGAGCAGTACTTC. It translates to CASSERWIGELYEQYF.